This T cell receptor (beta chain) comes out of a study of cytomegalovirus exposure and HLA in healthy donors. Study-wide results and limits: Some TCR beta chains (164 of them) were listed as cytomegalovirus-associated. CMV antigen specificity was confirmed in vitro for a few CMV-associated chains. Most TCR sequences proved rare, with some public TCRs found in many donors.

Only in-frame clones appear in the TCRdb table, and some are missing; sequencing was by immunoSEQ multiplex PCR. The data contain about 350,000 clones, about nine tenths of them seen just once; the ten biggest clones take up approximately 1.1%. V shed 5 bases and J 3 bases; nucleotides not matched to a gene: 6. CDR1 and CDR2 from the germline V gene are MNHNS and SASEGT. There are 14 residues in the CDR3. An approximately 120-subject validation cohort, separate from the approximately 700-subject first cohort, supplied the donors. Regarding this clone: Its antigen is undetermined.

The origin of this receptor is a woman in her twenties or thirties in good health and CMV-seropositive. The material sequenced was PBMCs. The chain recombines TRBV6-1 with TRBJ1-2; TRBD1 aligns across 7 bases. CDR3 bases: TGTGCCAGCAGTCGCCGAGACAGGGACTATGGCTACACCTTC. Translating it yields CASSRRDRDYGYTF.